This T cell receptor beta chain emerged from a study of T cells after posttransplantation cyclophosphamide (dated by TCRdb to the mid-2010s). With respect to the entire study: The study tracked T cell repertoire reconstitution by TRB sequencing after myeloablative bone marrow transplantation using posttransplantation cyclophosphamide as GVHD prophylaxis. Public TRB sequences were queried against a database of over 3,600 sequences associated with responses to pathogens, tumor antigens, self-antigens and alloantigens. In 3 patients, TRB sequencing was also performed on up to roughly 3 more blood samples taken 2 to 5.2 years after transplant, and in several patients, pretransplant blood was also TRB-sequenced. Blood from all 35 or so PTCy patients with 1-year posttransplant specimens was subjected to TRB sequencing. TRA and TRB clonality were tightly correlated in roughly ten samples, so subsequent TCR analyses focused on TRB only. Samples from 30 to 35 PTCy-treated patients, along with samples from roughly 15 of their related bone marrow donors, underwent antigen receptor sequencing. Study-wide findings and limitations: The TRB repertoires of T cells infiltrating skin or the GI tract showed only limited overlap with the TRB repertoires found in blood. Across over 40 patients, TRB clonality was highly associated with recipient CMV seropositivity and CMV reactivation, and diversity in PTCy patients was similar to diversity in CNI/methotrexate controls. Donor-recipient similarity was low at 1-2 months but increased during the first year, and donor CD8+ memory clones often dominated later blood repertoires.

Trimming removed 2 bases from V and 6 bases from J, leaving 13 bases between the germline ends. The CDR3 numbers 14 residues from cysteine through phenylalanine. Only the CDR3 region is kept as DNA, spanning 42 bases read in frame from base 1. From the germline V gene, CDR1 is MGHDK and CDR2 is SYGVNS. This clone has a count of ten or more. The clone's antigen remains unknown. Qualities for individual bases were not recorded, and no much larger clone is one base off. Related bone marrow donors provided peripheral blood samples on the day of marrow donation. Peripheral blood and bone marrow mononuclear cells were isolated by Ficoll-Hypaque density centrifugation and were cryopreserved. TRB sequencing was run on genomic DNA with either the immunoSEQ assay at survey resolution or the hsTCRB kit. The study's processing was this. The immunoSEQ software handled initial read processing, and the LymphoSeq R package was used for repertoire analyses. Clonality was computed as 1 minus normalized Shannon entropy; Gini coefficient was also calculated for each TRB dataset. Phenotypes of unsorted samples were inferred by mapping TRB sequences from sorted subsets of the recipient or donor onto unsorted samples of the same recipient. Entries here come from immuneACCESS through TCRdb and include only in-frame sequences with V and J called. Some clones fail to appear in such tables; in the studies checked, an unresolved V gene covers under half of the shortfall, and the cause of the remainder is unknown. V and J calls and clone size are given by that table; D and trimming were obtained from the DNA. The table for this sample lists about 37,000 clones, none of them counted only once. The ten largest make up 5.9% of the sample.

The clonotype comes from a man aged 30 to 45 in good health and a related stem cell transplant donor. Sequencing was performed on PBMCs. The chain is assembled from TRBV25-1 and TRBJ1-1; no D segment can be confidently identified. The DNA sequence follows: TGTGCCAGCAGTGAAGTCGGTCCGGTGGCTGAAGCTTTCTTT. This codes for CASSEVGPVAEAFF.